There are many counts of the clone carrying this T cell receptor (beta chain). Antigen: not known. The read ends 3 residues early relative to the CDR3; the germline J gene fills the gap. The data are from a study of T cell clonality in common variable immunodeficiency. Study results and caveats: Reportedly, TCR beta sequences from common variable immunodeficiency showed fewer deletions and N-nucleotide insertions. Repertoire-complication correlations in CVID were limited by patient heterogeneity. Fewer TCRbeta clones were shared among CVID subjects than controls.

CVID and control samples used equivalent genomic DNA input. Generated by immunoSEQ multiplex PCR, the TCRdb table keeps only in-frame clones and is missing some. The sample gives about 37,000 clones, none seen only once, and the top ten clones hold over 0.95%. Trimming pared 5 bases from V and 6 bases from J, leaving 17 bases between. The length of the CDR3 is 15 residues. Germline CDR1 SGHVS, CDR2 FNYEAQ. The sequence came from a person aged 18 to 70 in good health. What was sequenced was peripheral blood mononuclear cells. This chain joins TRBV7-6 and TRBJ2-1; no clear D. The sequenced part of the CDR3 DNA is TGTGCCAGCAGCGCCTACGACGGCGGCCCCAATGAG. Translating gives CASSAYDGGPNE. The whole CDR3 is CASSAYDGGPNEQFF.